The clone carrying this T cell receptor beta chain has a handful of counts. RNA extraction gave at least 5 micrograms of total RNA per sample. These data come from a study of blood T cells in healthy people across ages. PCR was performed a second time for about 7 to 11 cycles using a sample-barcoded 5' primer and a J-beta primer mix. TCRdb itself ran the 5' RACE reads through MiXCR, one entry per CDR3 protein. The sample holds 1.5 million to 2 million distinct CDR3 sequences, roughly a third seen once. This clonotype originated in a woman between 25 and 40 years old in good health. Material for sequencing was blood.

The CDR3 nucleotides read TGTGCCAGCAGTTTCCTCAGGGCAGGAGATACGCAGTATTTT. This gives the protein CASSFLRAGDTQYF. The V and J genes are TRBV12-3 or TRBV12-4 and TRBJ2-3, with D possibly matching TRBD1 (5 bases). Trimming stripped 3 bases from V and 5 bases from J, with 12 bases between. This CDR3 region has 14 residues.